This TCR beta chain was sequenced during a study of T cell responses to AZD1222 COVID-19 vaccine. Overall study results and limits: It was only a handful of AZD1222 recipients who were seropositive at baseline. Spike-specific TCR breadth rose after two AZD1222 doses, and depth rose as well.

To note about this clone: Its antigen is unidentified.

The CDR3 sequence is 14 residues long. The V gene lost 8 bases and the J gene lost 5 bases, with 18 bases spanning the gap. The germline gives CDR1 MNHEY, CDR2 SVGAGI. Method: immunoSEQ multiplex PCR; TCRdb's copy keeps in-frame clones and lacks some. The repertoire holds some 95,000 clones, with approximately 88% as singletons. This chain joins TRBV6-5 and TRBJ1-2; D may be TRBD1 (6 bases). The specimen comprised peripheral blood, sampled on day 0 of AZD1222 vaccination. This receptor was identified in an adult in good health. The CDR3 DNA follows: TGTGCCAGCCTTGAAAAATCCAGGGGATATGGCTACACCTTC. Translating gives CASLEKSRGYGYTF.